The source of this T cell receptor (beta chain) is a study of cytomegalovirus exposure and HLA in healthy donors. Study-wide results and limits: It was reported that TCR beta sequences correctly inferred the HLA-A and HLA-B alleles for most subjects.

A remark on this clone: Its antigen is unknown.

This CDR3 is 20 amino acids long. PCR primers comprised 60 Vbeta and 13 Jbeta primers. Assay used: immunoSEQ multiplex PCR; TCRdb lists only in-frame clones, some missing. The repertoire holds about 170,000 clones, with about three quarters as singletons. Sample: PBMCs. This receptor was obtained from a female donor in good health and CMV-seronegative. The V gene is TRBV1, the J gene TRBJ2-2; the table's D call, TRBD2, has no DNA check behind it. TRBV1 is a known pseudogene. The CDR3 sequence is CTSSQPRLAGYPANTGELFF. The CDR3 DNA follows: TGCACCAGCAGCCAACCCCGACTAGCGGGCTACCCAGCGAACACCGGGGAGCTGTTTTTT.